Listed here are 7 T cell receptor beta chains from one sample, sequenced in a study of shared clonotypes between healthy human individuals. Produced via immunoSEQ multiplex PCR; TCRdb's table is partial and in-frame only. Of about 1 million clones in the sample, around 76% were seen once. Material: memory CD4+ T cells sorted from blood. Subset: CD45RA-negative fraction. The receptor source for this set is a young man in good health.

The chain combines TRBV5-4 with TRBJ2-3; 9 bases line up with TRBD2. After removal of 4 bases from V and 4 bases from J, the junction contained 10 bases not matched to a gene. CDR3 length: 16 residues. CDR1 SGHNT and CDR2 YYREEE come from the germline V gene (reference sequence). CDR3 sequence reads: CASSPFSGRRADTQYF. The CDR3 DNA sequence: TGTGCCAGCAGCCCTTTTAGCGGGAGACGGGCAGATACGCAGTATTTT. The complete variable domain, with remaining parts taken from reference TRBV5-4 and TRBJ2-3, reads ETGVTQSPTHLIKTRGQQVTLRCSSQSGHNTVSWYQQALGQGPQFIFQYYREEENGRGNFPPRFSGLQFPNYSSELNVNALELDDSALYLCASSPFSGRRADTQYFGPGTRLTVL.

V is TRBV11-2 and J is TRBJ1-3; no reliable D call. With 5 bases removed from V and 0 bases from J, the gap between germline ends came to 5 bases. CDR3 length: 13 residues. Germline CDR1 SGHAT, CDR2 FQNNGV. Written as DNA, the CDR3 is TGTGCCAGCAGCGAGAGCTCTGGAAACACCATATATTTT. It codes for CASSESSGNTIYF.

The CDR3 DNA reads as TGCGCCAGCAGGGGGACGGGGAAAGGCTACAATGAGCAGTTCTTC. This codes for CASRGTGKGYNEQFF. The chain links TRBV5-1 to TRBJ2-1; D may be TRBD1 or TRBD2 (5 bases each). The CDR3 has 15 amino acids. With 5 bases removed from V and 3 bases from J, the gap between germline ends came to 15 bases. The germline gives CDR1 SGHRS, CDR2 YFSETQ.

In this sample, this clone turned up a few times. V and J are TRBV19 and TRBJ1-6, with TRBD1 as a possible D gene (5 bases). CDR3 size: 15 residues. V was pared by 4 bases and J by 8 bases, with 15 bases between. Germline V gives CDR1 LNHDA, CDR2 SQIVND (reference sequence). The CDR3, as DNA: TGTGCCAGTAGTACCGGAGGGACGTGGCATTCACCCCTCCACTTT. This gives the protein CASSTGGTWHSPLHF. The variable domain in full, completed from reference TRBV19 and TRBJ1-6, reads DGGITQSPKYLFRKEGQNVTLSCEQNLNHDAMYWYRQDPGQGLRLIYYSQIVNDFQKGDIAEGYSVSREKKESFPLTVTSAQKNPTAFYLCASSTGGTWHSPLHFGNGTRLTVT.

There are a few counts of this clone. Other DNA sequences of this sample code for an identical CDR3. The chain links TRBV5-4 to TRBJ2-2, with TRBD1 as a possible D gene (6 bases). Looked up from germline, CDR1 is SGHNT and CDR2 is YYREEE (reference sequence). The V and J ends lost 0 bases and 1 base respectively, with 10 bases between them. This CDR3 has 16 residues. CDR3 sequence: CASSLGGRGNTGELFF. The CDR3 nucleotides are TGTGCCAGCAGCTTGGGCGGCAGGGGGAACACCGGGGAGCTGTTTTTT.

The DNA for the CDR3 is TGCGCCAGCAGCTTGGGTCAGTCCGGCAATCAGCCCCAGCATTTT. Amino acids: CASSLGQSGNQPQHF. This sequence joins TRBV5-1 and TRBJ1-5; no clear D gene. CDR3 length: 15 amino acids. Between the trimmed V and J ends, which lost 0 bases and 2 bases, there was a span of 9 bases. Germline V gene data show CDR1 as SGHRS and CDR2 as YFSETQ.

The chain couples TRBV7-3 to TRBJ2-1, with TRBD1 matching 9 bases. There are 15 residues in the CDR3. Trimming at V came to 5 bases and at J to 4 bases, leaving 6 bases not matched to a gene. Per germline, CDR1 SGHTA and CDR2 FQGTGA. The CDR3 region has the DNA TGTGCCAGCAGCACACAGGGGGCGGAGTACAATGAGCAGTTCTTC. Amino acids: CASSTQGAEYNEQFF.